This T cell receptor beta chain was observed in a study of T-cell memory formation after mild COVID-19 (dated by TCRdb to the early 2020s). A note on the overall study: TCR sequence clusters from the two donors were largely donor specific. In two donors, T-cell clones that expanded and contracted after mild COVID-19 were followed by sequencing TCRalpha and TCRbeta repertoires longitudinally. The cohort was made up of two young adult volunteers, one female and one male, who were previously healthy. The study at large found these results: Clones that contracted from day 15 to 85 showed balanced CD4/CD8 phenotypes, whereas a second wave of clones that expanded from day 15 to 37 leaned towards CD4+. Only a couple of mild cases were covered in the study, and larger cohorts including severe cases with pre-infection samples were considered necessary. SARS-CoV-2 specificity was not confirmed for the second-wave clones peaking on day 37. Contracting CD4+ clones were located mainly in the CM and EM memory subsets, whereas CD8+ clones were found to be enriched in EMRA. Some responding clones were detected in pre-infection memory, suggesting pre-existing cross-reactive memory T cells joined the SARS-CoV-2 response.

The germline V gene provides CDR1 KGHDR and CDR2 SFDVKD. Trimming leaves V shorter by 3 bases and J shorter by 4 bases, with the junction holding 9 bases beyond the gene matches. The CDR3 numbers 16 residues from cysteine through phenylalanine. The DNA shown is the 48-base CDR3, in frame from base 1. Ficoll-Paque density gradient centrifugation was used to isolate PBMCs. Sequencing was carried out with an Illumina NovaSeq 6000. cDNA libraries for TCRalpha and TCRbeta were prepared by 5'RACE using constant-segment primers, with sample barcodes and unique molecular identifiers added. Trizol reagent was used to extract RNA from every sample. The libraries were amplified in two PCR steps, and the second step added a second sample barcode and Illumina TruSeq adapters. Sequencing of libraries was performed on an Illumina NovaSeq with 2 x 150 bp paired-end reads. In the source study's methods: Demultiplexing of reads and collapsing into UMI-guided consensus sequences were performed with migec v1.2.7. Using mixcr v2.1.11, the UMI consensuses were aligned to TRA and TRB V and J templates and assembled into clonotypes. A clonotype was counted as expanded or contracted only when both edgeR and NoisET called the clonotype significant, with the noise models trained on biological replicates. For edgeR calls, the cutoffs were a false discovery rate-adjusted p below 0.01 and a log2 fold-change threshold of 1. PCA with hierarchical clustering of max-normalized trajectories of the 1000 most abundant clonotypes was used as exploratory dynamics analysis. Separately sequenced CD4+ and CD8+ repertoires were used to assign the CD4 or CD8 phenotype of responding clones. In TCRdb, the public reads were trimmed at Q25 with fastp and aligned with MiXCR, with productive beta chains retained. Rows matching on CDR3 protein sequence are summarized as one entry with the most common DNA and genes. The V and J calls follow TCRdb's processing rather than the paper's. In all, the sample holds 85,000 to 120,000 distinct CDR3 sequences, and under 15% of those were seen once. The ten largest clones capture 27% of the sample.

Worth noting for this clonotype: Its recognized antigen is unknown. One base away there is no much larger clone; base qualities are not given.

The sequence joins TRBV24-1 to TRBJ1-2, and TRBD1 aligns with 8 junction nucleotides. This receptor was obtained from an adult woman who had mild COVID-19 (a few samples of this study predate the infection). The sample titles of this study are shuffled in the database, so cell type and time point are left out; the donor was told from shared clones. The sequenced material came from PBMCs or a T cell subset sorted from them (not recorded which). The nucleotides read TGTGCCACCAGTGATATTACAGGGGGAGGAGGCTATGGCTACACCTTC. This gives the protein CATSDITGGGGYGYTF.